The 23 T cell receptor beta chains in this list originate from one sample, sequenced in a study of blood T cell repertoires in COVID-19. The assay was immunoSEQ multiplex PCR, and TCRdb's table has in-frame clones only and misses some. The repertoire holds around 150,000 clones, with about 82% as singletons. The sequenced sample was peripheral blood. The receptor source for this set is a woman aged 80 or older with active or convalescent COVID-19.

In nucleotides, the CDR3 is TGTGCCAGCAGCGTAGTCGGAGGGCTCTCCTACAATGAGCAGTTCTTC. Its translation is CASSVVGGLSYNEQFF. V and J are TRBV9 and TRBJ2-1; a weak D match, TRBD2 (6 bases). The CDR3 loop spans 16 amino acids. V lost 0 bases, J lost 0 bases, and 10 bases lay in between. In germline, CDR1 is SGDLS, CDR2 YYNGEE.

The chain combines TRBV7-9 with TRBJ1-4; D is unclear. Germline V gene data show CDR1 as SEHNR and CDR2 as FQNEAQ (reference sequence). CDR3 length: 14 residues. V lost 4 bases and J lost 5, with 11 bases in between. The CDR3 bases are TGTGCCAGCAGCTCAGCCAGAGGAAATGAAAAACTGTTTTTT. Translating gives CASSSARGNEKLFF. Supplemented by reference TRBV7-9 and TRBJ1-4, the full variable domain reads DTGVSQNPRHKITKRGQNVTFRCDPISEHNRLYWYRQTLGQGPEFLTYFQNEAQLEKSRLLSDRFSAERPKGSFSTLEIQRTEQGDSAMYLCASSSARGNEKLFFGSGTQLSVL.

The chain links TRBV5-6 to TRBJ2-7; D may be TRBD1 (5 bases). This CDR3 region has 13 residues. Looked up from germline, CDR1 is SGHDT and CDR2 is YYEEEE. V lost 4 bases, J lost 5 bases, and 13 bases lay in between. CDR3 nucleotide sequence: TGTGCCAGCAGCAAAATGGCAGGGCACGAGCAGTACTTC. Protein sequence: CASSKMAGHEQYF.

The rearrangement uses TRBV5-6 and TRBJ2-2; possibly TRBD1 for D (6 bases). The CDR3 spans 15 residues. V gave up 4 bases and J gave up 4 bases, with 14 bases separating them. Per germline, CDR1 SGHDT and CDR2 YYEEEE. Here the CDR3 reads CASSQGHLITGELFF. CDR3 coding DNA: TGTGCCAGCAGCCAGGGACACCTGATCACCGGGGAGCTGTTTTTT.

The chain joins TRBV12-3 or TRBV12-4 to TRBJ1-6; maybe TRBD1 (6 bases). Trimming shortened V by 4 bases and J by 7 bases, and 8 bases separated the two germline ends. This CDR3 is built from 13 residues. The CDR3 loop reads CASSSRGNSPLHF. For the CDR3, the DNA is TGTGCCAGCAGTTCCAGGGGAAATTCACCCCTCCACTTT.

The genes are TRBV7-8 and TRBJ1-6; 7 bases are a match to TRBD1. The length of the CDR3 is 16 residues. V gave up 5 bases and J gave up 6 bases; unmatched junction bases: 10. In germline, CDR1 is SGHVS, CDR2 FQNEAQ. CDR3 sequence: CASSDRPGQFNSPLHF. DNA for the CDR3: TGTGCCAGCAGCGACAGACCGGGACAGTTTAATTCACCCCTCCACTTT.

This clone showed up many times. The rearrangement joins TRBV7-8 to TRBJ1-6; perhaps TRBD1 as D (5 bases). From germline, CDR1 is SGHVS and CDR2 FQNEAQ. This CDR3 contains 14 residues. The V end lost 2 bases, the J end lost 9 bases, and 11 bases lay between the germline ends. CDR3 sequence: CASSLPGLGSPLHF. CDR3 nucleotides: TGTGCCAGCAGCTTACCAGGGCTCGGTTCACCCCTCCACTTT.

The V and J genes are TRBV12-5 and TRBJ2-1; a weak D match, TRBD1 (5 bases). Germline loops: CDR1 LGHNT, CDR2 FRNRAP. This CDR3 is built from 13 residues. V lost 2 bases and J lost 4, with 6 bases in between. CDR3 in DNA: TGTGCTAGTGGTTTGCCAGGGTACAATGAGCAGTTCTTC. Translation gives CASGLPGYNEQFF.

The chain recombines TRBV5-1 with TRBJ2-2; D remains unclear. Germline V gives CDR1 SGHRS, CDR2 YFSETQ. V dropped 1 base and J dropped 0 bases, with 7 bases sitting between them. The CDR3 spans 15 residues. In DNA form, the CDR3 reads TGCGCCAGCAGCTTGCGTAATACGAACACCGGGGAGCTGTTTTTT. Its protein is CASSLRNTNTGELFF. Looking up the rest from reference TRBV5-1 and TRBJ2-2 gives the full variable domain: KAGVTQTPRYLIKTRGQQVTLSCSPISGHRSVSWYQQTPGQGLQFLFEYFSETQRNKGNFPGRFSGRQFSNSRSEMNVSTLELGDSALYLCASSLRNTNTGELFFGEGSRLTVL.

The rearrangement uses TRBV21-1 and TRBJ2-4; TRBD1, the table's D call, was not compared with the DNA. TRBV21-1 constitutes a pseudogene. There are 17 residues in the CDR3. CDR3 nucleotides: TGTGCCAGCAGCCCCCGCAAGCTGGACAGGGGAAAAAACATTCAGTACTTC. It yields the protein CASSPRKLDRGKNIQYF.

The chain has TRBV16 and TRBJ1-4; tentative D call: TRBD1 (6 bases). The CDR3 has 15 amino acids. Trimming removed 3 bases from V and 7 bases from J, with 15 bases in between. Germline V gene data show CDR1 as KGHSY and CDR2 as FQNENV. CDR3 sequence (DNA): TGTGCCAGCAGCCAGACAGGACCACCGGGTGAAAAACTGTTTTTT. This encodes CASSQTGPPGEKLFF.

The chain joins TRBV7-2 to TRBJ1-1; 8 positions agree with TRBD1. This CDR3 is 15 amino acids long. Germline values: CDR1 SGHTA, CDR2 FQGNSA. With 5 bases clipped from V and 4 bases from J, the junction kept 9 bases outside the gene matches. CDR3 region: CASSEAGQGGTEAFF. The CDR3 DNA sequence: TGTGCCAGCAGCGAAGCAGGACAGGGTGGCACTGAAGCTTTCTTT.

The J gene is TRBJ2-3, the V gene TRBV5-1; 8 nucleotides line up with TRBD2. This CDR3 has 15 amino acids. V trimming: 0 bases; J trimming: 5 bases; junction bases outside the gene matches: 5. Germline values: CDR1 SGHRS, CDR2 YFSETQ. CDR3 coding DNA: TGCGCCAGCAGCTTGGGGTCAAGCGGGGGAGATACGCAGTATTTT. It encodes CASSLGSSGGDTQYF.

This chain uses TRBV12-1 with TRBJ2-7; TRBD2, the table's D call, lacks a check against the DNA. TRBV12-1 is listed as a pseudogene. The CDR3 has 16 amino acids. The CDR3 is CASSWLGLGGSYEQYF. The DNA of the CDR3 is TGTGCCAGCAGCTGGCTGGGGTTGGGGGGGTCCTACGAGCAGTACTTC.

V usage is TRBV7-3 and J usage is TRBJ2-2; 9 bases agree with TRBD1. J gave up 5 bases and V 5 bases, and 6 bases lay outside the gene matches. The length of the CDR3 is 15 residues. The V gene's germline CDR1 is SGHTA and CDR2 FQGTGA. CDR3 region: CASSPGQGRTGELFF. The DNA of the CDR3 is TGTGCCAGCAGCCCTGGACAGGGGCGGACCGGGGAGCTGTTTTTT.

The count of this clone is one. The rearrangement joins TRBV5-6 to TRBJ2-1; 9 nucleotides align to TRBD1. CDR1 and CDR2 (germline): SGHDT, YYEEEE. V lost 4 bases to trimming and J lost 13 bases; unmatched junction nucleotides: 15. The CDR3 is 15 amino acids. The CDR3 DNA sequence: TGTGCCAGCAGCCGATACAACAGGGGGCTAGGGTCCCAGTTCTTC. Amino acids: CASSRYNRGLGSQFF.

The V call is TRBV7-3, the J call TRBJ2-4, with D maybe TRBD2 (6 bases). Looked up from germline, CDR1 is SGHTA and CDR2 is FQGTGA. Trimming removed 5 bases from V and 2 bases from J, with 19 bases in between. This CDR3 is 17 amino acids long. This chain's CDR3 is CASSPDLHAGSKNIQYF. The CDR3 DNA sequence: TGTGCCAGCAGCCCCGACCTGCATGCGGGGTCCAAAAACATTCAGTACTTC. Full variable domain (outside the CDR3, taken from reference TRBV7-3 and TRBJ2-4): GAGVSQTPSNKVTEKGKYVELRCDPISGHTALYWYRQSLGQGPEFLIYFQGTGAADDSGLPNDRFFAVRPEGSVSTLKIQRTERGDSAVYLCASSPDLHAGSKNIQYFGAGTRLSVL.

The chain joins TRBV4-1 to TRBJ1-4; 7 positions match TRBD1. The V gene end was trimmed by 7 bases and the J gene end by 4 bases; junction bases not matched to a gene: 9. The CDR3 covers 15 residues. Germline CDR1 is MGHRA and CDR2 is YSYEKL. The CDR3 here is CASTSEGAGNEKLFF. For the CDR3, the DNA is TGCGCCAGCACCTCAGAGGGGGCTGGTAATGAAAAACTGTTTTTT.

This clone has only a few counts. J is TRBJ1-2 and V is TRBV7-9; unclear D gene. Germline V gives CDR1 SEHNR, CDR2 FQNEAQ (reference sequence). Trimming took 1 base from V and 7 from J, leaving 13 bases between them. The CDR3 loop spans 14 amino acids. CDR3 bases: TGTGCCAGCAGCTTAGGCGACACATCTGGTGGCTACACCTTC. Its translation: CASSLGDTSGGYTF.

The chain couples TRBV28 to TRBJ2-7; D is unresolved. The V and J ends lost 1 base and 3 bases respectively, with 7 bases between them. CDR1 MDHEN and CDR2 SYDVKM come from the germline V gene. CDR3 length: 13 residues. The CDR3 here is CASSLLPGYEQYF. The CDR3 coding sequence is TGTGCCAGCAGTTTATTGCCAGGCTACGAGCAGTACTTC.

The chain joins TRBV5-6 to TRBJ1-3; D is uncertain. The CDR3 covers 13 residues. From germline, CDR1 is SGHDT and CDR2 YYEEEE. The ends were cut back, 4 bases at V and 0 bases at J, with 5 bases in the middle. The CDR3 sequence is CASSPSSGNTIYF. Written as DNA, the CDR3 is TGTGCCAGCAGCCCCAGCTCTGGAAACACCATATATTTT. Full variable domain (outside the CDR3, taken from reference TRBV5-6 and TRBJ1-3): DAGVTQSPTHLIKTRGQQVTLRCSPKSGHDTVSWYQQALGQGPQFIFQYYEEEERQRGNFPDRFSGHQFPNYSSELNVNALLLGDSALYLCASSPSSGNTIYFGEGSWLTVV.

CDR3 loop: CASSVRITSGGAKETQYF. CDR3 sequence (DNA): TGTGCCAGCAGCGTACGTATCACTAGCGGGGGGGCGAAGGAGACCCAGTACTTC. This sequence joins TRBV9 and TRBJ2-5; 13 positions match TRBD2. CDR1 and CDR2 from the germline V gene are SGDLS and YYNGEE. The CDR3 length is 18 residues. Germline trimming cut 1 base from V and 5 bases from J; bases unmatched to any gene: 11. Looking up the rest from reference TRBV9 and TRBJ2-5 gives the full variable domain: DSGVTQTPKHLITATGQRVTLRCSPRSGDLSVYWYQQSLDQGLQFLIQYYNGEERAKGNILERFSAQQFPDLHSELNLSSLELGDSALYFCASSVRITSGGAKETQYFGPGTRLLVL.

This clone has a single count. The chain carries TRBV12-3 or TRBV12-4 and TRBJ1-4; D gene uncertain. CDR3 length equals 13 residues. Trimming left V 5 bases short and J 5 bases short, with 9 bases between. Here the CDR3 DNA reads TGTGCCAGCAGTCCCAGTCAGAATGAAAAACTGTTTTTT. It codes for CASSPSQNEKLFF.